This entry features one T cell receptor beta chain sequence. Antigen: not known. The assay was immunoSEQ multiplex PCR, and TCRdb's table has in-frame clones only and misses some. Of over 15,000 clones in the sample, approximately 89% were seen once. V gave up 5 bases and J gave up 2 bases; unmatched junction bases: 3. Per germline, CDR1 MNHEY and CDR2 SMNVEV (reference sequence). The CDR3 has 15 amino acids. This sample stems from a study of T cells in localized non-small cell lung cancer. Whole-study findings and limits: In uninvolved adjacent lung, T cell clonality reached its highest value, exceeding tumor. Among the top 100 tumor clones, a median 57 appeared in adjacent lung. Longer overall survival was seen with higher T cell density measured in blood.

The genes are TRBV27 and TRBJ2-3; 11 nucleotides agree with TRBD2. The specimen comprised peripheral blood, sampled before any cancer treatment. The receptor was isolated from an older female donor with stage III squamous cell lung carcinoma. CDR3: CASSPLAGVTDTQYF. The CDR3 DNA is TGTGCCAGCAGTCCACTAGCGGGGGTCACAGATACGCAGTATTTT.